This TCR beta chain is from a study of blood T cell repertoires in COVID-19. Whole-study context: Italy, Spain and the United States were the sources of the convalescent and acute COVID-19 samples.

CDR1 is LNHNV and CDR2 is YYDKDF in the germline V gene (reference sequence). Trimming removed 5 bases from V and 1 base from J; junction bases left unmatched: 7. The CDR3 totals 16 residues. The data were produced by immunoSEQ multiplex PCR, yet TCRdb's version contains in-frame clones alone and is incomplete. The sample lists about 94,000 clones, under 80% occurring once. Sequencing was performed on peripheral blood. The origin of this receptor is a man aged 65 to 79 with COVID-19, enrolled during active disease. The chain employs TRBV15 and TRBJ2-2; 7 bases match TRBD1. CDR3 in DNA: TGTGCCACCAGCGGTCCGACAGGGATGAACACCGGGGAGCTGTTTTTT. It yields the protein CATSGPTGMNTGELFF.